This T cell receptor (beta chain) is drawn from a study of blood T cell repertoires in COVID-19. Study in general: Material from acute and convalescent COVID-19 was sourced from the United States, Italy and Spain.

One Seattle source followed patients from active infection through their disease course. The sample holds one count of this clone. Methods used by the authors: The assay estimated nucleated cells by amplifying reference gene primers. Here immunoSEQ multiplex PCR was the method, and the copy in TCRdb shows in-frame clones only, minus some. V and J calls and clone size are given by that table; D and trimming were obtained from the DNA. Of about 370,000 clones in the sample, roughly 90% were seen once. The origin of this receptor is a woman aged 25 to 45 with COVID-19, enrolled during active disease. The sequenced sample was peripheral blood.

In nucleotides, the CDR3 is TGCGCCAGCAGCCAAGATGACAGGGTGGAGGCTGAAGCTTTCTTT. It codes for CASSQDDRVEAEAFF. V is TRBV4-3 and J is TRBJ1-1; 7 bases agree with TRBD1. CDR3 length: 15 amino acids. J lost 6 bases, V lost 0 bases, and 7 bases had no gene match. In germline, CDR1 is LGHNA, CDR2 YSLEER.